This entry lists 21 T cell receptor beta chains sequenced from one sample in a study of early T cells in non-severe SARS-CoV-2 infection. Via MiXCR, TCRdb re-called the 5' RACE reads, giving one row per CDR3 protein. The table has 70,000 to 95,000 distinct CDR3 sequences, around 14% seen once; the top ten hold about a tenth. The sequencing input was whole blood. These receptors originate from an adult who was a healthcare worker with PCR-confirmed SARS-CoV-2 infection or an uninfected control (not recorded which).

This clonotype was detected only a few times. The chain couples TRBV7-2 to TRBJ2-7; D gene ambiguous. Germline V lookup: CDR1 SGHTA, CDR2 FQGNSA. Trimming stripped 1 base from V and 4 bases from J, with 17 bases between. There are 16 residues in the CDR3. This CDR3 reads CASSLDLSVLGYEQYF. The CDR3 bases are TGTGCCAGCAGCTTAGATCTCTCGGTTCTCGGGTACGAGCAGTACTTC.

This clonotype was observed a single time. The rearrangement joins TRBV30 to TRBJ2-3; tentatively, D is TRBD2 (5 bases). The germline CDR1 and CDR2 sequences are GTSNPN and SVGIG (reference sequence). Trimming took off 0 bases at V and 5 bases at J, with 12 bases between the two ends. The CDR3 contains 14 residues. The CDR3 DNA sequence: TGTGCCTGGAGTGTTACGACTAAGGGAGATACGCAGTATTTT. It yields the protein CAWSVTTKGDTQYF.

This clonotype was seen many times. The genes are TRBV12-3 or TRBV12-4 and TRBJ2-7, with 7 bases aligning to TRBD1. The CDR3 extends over 17 amino acids. V dropped 5 bases and J dropped 6; count of bases not matched to a gene: 19. The CDR3 protein is CASSGRTGVSNGGEQYF. In nucleotides, the CDR3 is TGTGCCAGCAGTGGGCGGACAGGTGTCTCTAATGGTGGCGAGCAGTACTTC.

This chain connects TRBV5-1 to TRBJ1-1; 7 nucleotides line up with TRBD1. V lost 4 bases to trimming and J lost 4 bases; unmatched junction nucleotides: 10. The CDR3 extends over 15 amino acids. Germline V CDR1 and CDR2: SGHRS, YFSETQ. The CDR3 DNA sequence: TGCGCCAGCAGCCCCAGCAGATCAGGGGGCACTGAAGCTTTCTTT. Amino acids: CASSPSRSGGTEAFF.

This clonotype was recorded a few times. CDR3 coding DNA: TGCAGTGTATCCGGGACTCGCTCCTACAATGAGCAGTTCTTC. This translates into CSVSGTRSYNEQFF. The chain employs TRBV20-1 and TRBJ2-1; D is possibly TRBD2 (6 bases). This CDR3 contains 14 residues. Germline values: CDR1 DFQATT, CDR2 SNEGSKA (reference sequence). V was cut by 7 bases and J by 0 bases, with 13 bases left in between.

The gene calls are TRBV20-1 and TRBJ1-1, with 7 bases aligning to TRBD1. Germline V gives CDR1 DFQATT, CDR2 SNEGSKA (reference sequence). V shed 2 bases and J 4 bases; nucleotides not matched to a gene: 7. This CDR3 is 14 amino acids long. CDR3 nucleotide sequence: TGCAGTGCTAGAAGACAGGGAGTCCCCACTGAAGCTTTCTTT. Translated, it gives CSARRQGVPTEAFF.

This clonotype was seen a handful of times. The V call is TRBV6-5, the J call TRBJ2-7; 10 nucleotides align to TRBD1. This CDR3 spans 14 amino acids. Trimming took 6 bases from V and 3 from J; bases not matched to a gene: 5. Per the germline V gene, CDR1 is MNHEY and CDR2 is SVGAGI. The DNA of the CDR3 is TGTGCCAGCAGAACCGGGACAGGGGTCTACGAGCAGTACTTC. As protein: CASRTGTGVYEQYF.

The chain is built from TRBV6-5 and TRBJ2-3; 9 bases map to TRBD2. Trimming removed 6 bases from V and 2 bases from J; junction bases left unmatched: 9. CDR3 length: 16 amino acids. Per germline, CDR1 MNHEY and CDR2 SVGAGI. This CDR3 is CASRSGGLTHTDTQYF. The CDR3, as DNA: TGTGCCAGCAGGAGCGGGGGGTTAACGCACACAGATACGCAGTATTTT.

There are a few counts of this clonotype. The DNA for the CDR3 is TGTGCCAGCAGCTTCCTGACTAGCGGGGGCCCCGGGAATGAGCAGTTCTTC. Translation: CASSFLTSGGPGNEQFF. The chain couples TRBV5-5 to TRBJ2-1; 12 nucleotides line up with TRBD2. The CDR3 is made up of 17 amino acids. The V segment lost 2 bases and the J segment 7 bases; nucleotides outside the gene matches: 10. CDR1 is SGHKS and CDR2 is YYEKEE in the germline V gene (reference sequence).

This clonotype was counted only a few times. The chain couples TRBV28 to TRBJ2-7, with D perhaps matching TRBD1 (5 bases). The CDR3 covers 14 residues. Germline values: CDR1 MDHEN, CDR2 SYDVKM. Trimming cost V 7 bases and J 2 bases, with 15 bases left between them. CDR3 amino acids: CASTHYQDTYEQYF. For the CDR3, the DNA is TGTGCCAGCACTCACTATCAGGACACCTACGAGCAGTACTTC.

The chain carries TRBV6-6 and TRBJ2-3; D gene uncertain. Germline CDR1 and CDR2: MNHNY and SVGAGI (reference sequence). This CDR3 contains 14 residues. The V gene lost 2 bases and the J gene lost 0 bases, with 6 bases spanning the gap. CDR3 nucleotides: TGTGCCAGCAGTTACCAGCCAAGCACAGATACGCAGTATTTT. Residues: CASSYQPSTDTQYF.

This rearrangement joins TRBV11-2 to TRBJ1-2; 9 bases are a match to TRBD1. Germline trimming cut 1 base from V and 6 bases from J; bases unmatched to any gene: 3. The CDR3 totals 14 residues. CDR1 is SGHAT and CDR2 is FQNNGV in the germline V gene. The CDR3 DNA follows: TGTGCCAGCAGCTTAGGGGGACAGGGTAATGGCTACACCTTC. It specifies CASSLGGQGNGYTF.

In this sample, this clonotype turned up many times. This sequence joins TRBV11-1 and TRBJ2-1; weak D call: TRBD2 (5 bases). Germline CDR1 is SGHAT and CDR2 is FQDESV (reference sequence). The CDR3 has 15 residues. Trimming stripped 4 bases from V and 6 bases from J, with 16 bases between. The CDR3 sequence is CASSSTLERINEQFF. The CDR3 DNA reads as TGTGCCAGCAGCTCCACTCTTGAGCGGATCAATGAGCAGTTCTTC.

This chain links TRBV28 with TRBJ2-7; TRBD2 might be the D (5 bases). Germline V CDR1 and CDR2: MDHEN, SYDVKM. The CDR3 has 14 residues. The V end lost 5 bases, the J end lost 5 bases, and 16 bases lay between the germline ends. The CDR3 sequence is CASSTPGTAHEQYF. In DNA, the CDR3 is TGTGCCAGCAGTACCCCGGGAACCGCGCACGAGCAGTACTTC.

This chain's CDR3 is CASSVATTGNTIYF. CDR3 coding DNA: TGTGCCAGCAGCGTAGCTACGACTGGAAACACCATATATTTT. The rearrangement joins TRBV9 to TRBJ1-3, with no clear D. The CDR3 runs 14 residues. V was trimmed by 0 bases and J by 2 bases, leaving 6 bases between them. Germline V lookup: CDR1 SGDLS, CDR2 YYNGEE.

V and J are TRBV6-5 and TRBJ1-1; 9 bases are a match to TRBD1. The CDR3 runs 16 residues. V lost 7 bases, J lost 11 bases, and 20 bases stayed unmatched. Germline assignment: CDR1 MNHEY and CDR2 SVGAGI. The chain's CDR3 is CASISGRSDRGSFAFF. The CDR3 DNA reads TGTGCCAGCATCTCCGGGAGGTCGGACAGGGGATCATTCGCTTTCTTT.

This clonotype has only a few counts. The chain combines TRBV10-3 with TRBJ2-1; 12 nucleotides align to TRBD2. V shed 10 bases, J shed 6 bases, and the junction held 13 bases outside the gene matches. The CDR3 is 16 amino acids. Germline CDR1 ENHRY, CDR2 SYGVKD. The CDR3 region is CATAGTSGRWGNEQFF. The CDR3 DNA reads as TGTGCCACTGCCGGGACTAGCGGGCGGTGGGGCAATGAGCAGTTCTTC.

This clonotype has more than one count but fewer than ten. The chain combines TRBV6-1 with TRBJ2-1, with a weak D call TRBD1 (5 bases). CDR1 MNHNS and CDR2 SASEGT come from the germline V gene. This CDR3 contains 15 residues. V lost 4 bases and J lost 1, with 11 bases in between. CDR3 coding DNA: TGTGCCAGCAGTGGGAGACAGTTGTCCTACAATGAGCAGTTCTTC. Translated: CASSGRQLSYNEQFF.

The chain links TRBV29-1 to TRBJ2-3; tentatively, D is TRBD1 (5 bases). The CDR3 is made up of 13 amino acids. CDR1 is SQVTM and CDR2 is ANQGSEA in the germline V gene. The V end was cut by 5 bases, the J end by 2 bases, with 11 bases between. The CDR3 reads CSVSVGLTDTQYF. The CDR3 nucleotides read TGCAGCGTTTCAGTGGGGCTCACAGATACGCAGTATTTT.

The rearrangement joins TRBV12-3 or TRBV12-4 to TRBJ1-2; D is unresolved. This CDR3 contains 14 residues. Trimming removed 1 base from V and 9 bases from J, with 15 bases in between. The CDR3 sequence is CASSLVNRLWSYTF. The DNA of the CDR3 is TGTGCCAGCAGTTTAGTGAACAGACTATGGAGCTACACCTTC.

In its sample, this clonotype was seen a few times. Written as DNA, the CDR3 is TGTGCCAGCAGTTTCGAGGCGAACACTGAAGCTTTCTTT. Its protein product is CASSFEANTEAFF. V and J are TRBV12-3 or TRBV12-4 and TRBJ1-1; D ambiguous. V was clipped by 3 bases and J by 1 base, with 6 bases between them. CDR3 length: 13 residues.